This TCR beta chain was observed in a study of identical twins. Study findings and constraints: Within twin pairs, the out-of-frame alpha sequences they shared showed excess low generation probability.

This clonotype occurred many times. Its antigen is as yet unknown. Unique molecular identifiers were present on the cDNA, which also gained a universal primer site by template switching. Each CDR3 protein is one row after TCRdb ran MiXCR on the 5' RACE reads. In the table there are approximately 220,000 distinct CDR3 sequences, about 7.5% of which are singletons. V was pared by 1 base and J by 0 bases, with 8 bases between. The length of the CDR3 is 14 residues. In germline, CDR1 is SGHDT, CDR2 YYEEEE. The same data also contributed to another study, on yellow fever vaccine responses in identical twins.

The specimen was memory (CD45RO+) T cells sorted from blood. The genes are TRBV5-6 and TRBJ2-7; D remains ambiguous. The sequence was collected from a woman under 30 in good health. CDR3 sequence: CASSLTGPSYEQYF. CDR3 coding DNA: TGTGCCAGCAGCTTGACCGGACCCTCCTACGAGCAGTACTTC.